The entry that follows covers one T cell receptor beta chain sequence. The antigen it recognizes is unknown. No much larger clonotype is one base removed from it; base qualities were not supplied. Libraries came from 5' RACE. Sequencing took place on a NextSeq 500. The TCR library protocol attached unique molecular identifiers to individual cDNA molecules to correct for sequencing error and PCR bias. Both TCR alpha and beta chains were sequenced, and tight co-correlation was observed between alpha and beta sequence abundances in each sample. In the source study's methods: V gene, J gene and CDR3 annotation of TCR sequences was performed with Decombinator V4. TCRs were defined as expanded if a significant change between any two time points was detected under a Poisson model with p below 0.0001. TCR abundances were normalised to the total number of TCRs sequenced per sample and expressed as counts per million. MAIT TCRs were defined by TRAV1-2 paired with TRAJ12, TRAJ20 or TRAJ33, and iNKT TCRs by TRAV10 paired with TRAJ18. VDJdb, accessed on 1 November 2021, was searched for TCRs annotated for CMV, EBV and SARS-CoV-2, and TCRs annotated for more than one antigen were excluded. TCRdb cleaned the public reads at Q25 with fastp, built clones with MiXCR and kept in-frame beta chains. Every entry covers one CDR3 protein and lists the most common genes and DNA from its rows. In this record, the V and J calls reflect TCRdb's handling and not the investigators' own analysis. The sample contains approximately 66,000 distinct CDR3 sequences, about 13% of them found a single time. Of the sample, approximately 4.7% falls within the top ten clones.

This entry belongs to a study of early T cells in non-severe SARS-CoV-2 infection (dated by TCRdb to the early 2020s). About the investigation overall: Because TCR sequencing was done on bulk RNA from unsorted whole blood, the alpha and beta chains could not be paired. Points the paper makes about the study in general: VDJdb matching was skewed toward anti-spike CD8 responses and likely underestimated virus-specific expansions by missing private and CD4 specificities.

Relative to germline, V is missing 3 bases and J is missing 8 bases, with 4 bases of the junction outside any gene match. Via the germline V gene (reference sequence), CDR1 is SEHNR and CDR2 FQNEAQ. Spanning cysteine to phenylalanine, the CDR3 consists of 14 amino acids. CDR3 DNA only is kept here, 42 bases in frame from base 1. Set within a cohort of healthcare workers in London, UK, this nested case-control study involved weekly PCR testing of nasopharyngeal swabs along with blood sampling. Healthcare workers were enrolled in the week of the UK lockdown, from 23 to 31 March 2020, and were followed every week for up to about 16 weeks.

The sequencing input was whole blood. The sequence is built from TRBV7-9 and TRBJ2-3; 11 central nucleotides agree with TRBD2. The source of this sequence is an adult who was a healthcare worker with PCR-confirmed SARS-CoV-2 infection or an uninfected control (not recorded which). The CDR3 protein: CASSLGGLAGTQYF. The base sequence is TGTGCCAGCAGCTTGGGAGGACTAGCGGGTACGCAGTATTTT.